The T cell receptor (beta chain) under discussion was sequenced for a study of OX40 agonist ivuxolimab in advanced cancers. Study details: Patients were treated with ivuxolimab, an agonistic anti-OX40 (CD134) antibody. It was permissible to have had prior anti-PD-1, anti-PD-L1 or anti-CTLA-4 therapy, and about 40% had some.

Points on this clone: The junction departs from the called germline gene at one end, perhaps through a read error. Other DNA sequences of this sample code for an identical CDR3.

Generated by immunoSEQ multiplex PCR, the TCRdb table keeps only in-frame clones and is missing some. This table has roughly 34,000 clones, around 90% appearing once. This CDR3 spans 14 amino acids. Germline CDR1 is LGHNA and CDR2 is YNFKEQ. The genes are TRBV4-2 and TRBJ1-5; D unresolved. This receptor was obtained from an adult with an advanced solid tumor such as melanoma, head and neck, liver or kidney cancer. The sequences come from CD4+ or CD8+ T cells sorted from blood, collected in a trial of the OX40 agonist ivuxolimab. The CDR3, as DNA: TGTGCCAGCAGCCAAGCGGTTAGCAATCAACCCCAGCATTTT. Its translation: CASSQAVSNQPQHF.